What follows describes a single T cell receptor (beta chain). The sample belongs to a study of T cell changes during pregnancy in multiple sclerosis. Method: immunoSEQ multiplex PCR; TCRdb's copy keeps in-frame clones and lacks some. The sample has fewer than 60,000 clones, 90% seen once. CDR3 length: 14 residues. In germline, CDR1 is MNHEY, CDR2 SMNVEV (reference sequence). The V and J ends lost 8 bases and 1 base, in that order; junction bases with no gene match: 7. This clonotype originated in a female donor in good health, enrolled as a control in a pregnancy study. Sequences were derived from peripheral blood, sampled in the third trimester of pregnancy. The chain links TRBV27 to TRBJ1-1, with 7 nucleotides matching TRBD1. CDR3 amino acids: CASHYGTANTEAFF. CDR3 nucleotides: TGTGCCAGCCACTACGGGACAGCGAACACTGAAGCTTTCTTT.